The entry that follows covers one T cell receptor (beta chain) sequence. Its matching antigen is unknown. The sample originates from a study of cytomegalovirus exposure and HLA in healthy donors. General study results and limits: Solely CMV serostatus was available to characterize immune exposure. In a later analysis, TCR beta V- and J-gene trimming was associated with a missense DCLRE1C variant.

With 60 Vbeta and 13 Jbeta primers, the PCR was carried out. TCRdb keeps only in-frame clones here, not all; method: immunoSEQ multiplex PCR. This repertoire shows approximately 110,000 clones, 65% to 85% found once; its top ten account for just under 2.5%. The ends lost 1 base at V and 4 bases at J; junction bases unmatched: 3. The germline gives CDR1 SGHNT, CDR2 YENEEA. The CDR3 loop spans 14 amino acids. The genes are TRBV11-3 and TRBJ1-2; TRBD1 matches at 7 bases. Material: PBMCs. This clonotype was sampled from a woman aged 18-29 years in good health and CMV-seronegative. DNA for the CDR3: TGTGCCAGCAGCTTAGGACAGGGTGTCTATGGCTACACCTTC. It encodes CASSLGQGVYGYTF.